The 25 T cell receptor beta chains below all came from one sample that was sequenced in a study of blood T cell repertoires in COVID-19. Assay: immunoSEQ multiplex PCR; the TCRdb copy retains only in-frame clones and omits some. The sample contains under 100,000 clones, 87% of which appear only once. Source material: peripheral blood. The receptors were gathered from a male donor with acute or convalescent COVID-19.

J is TRBJ2-7 and V is TRBV19; D is perhaps TRBD1 (5 bases). The germline V gene has CDR1 LNHDA and CDR2 SQIVND (reference sequence). Trimming took 5 bases from V and 3 from J, leaving 14 bases between them. The CDR3 is 14 residues long. The CDR3 DNA follows: TGTGCCAGTAGTCTAGGGGCGTTAGGCTACGAGCAGTACTTC. Amino acids: CASSLGALGYEQYF.

The rearrangement links TRBV6-5 to TRBJ1-1, with 10 bases aligning to TRBD1. V trimming: 6 bases; J trimming: 5 bases; junction bases outside the gene matches: 3. Germline V gives CDR1 MNHEY, CDR2 SVGAGI. The CDR3 extends over 13 amino acids. The CDR3 protein is CASRRQGATEAFF. The CDR3 bases are TGTGCCAGCAGGCGACAGGGGGCGACTGAAGCTTTCTTT.

V is TRBV19 and J is TRBJ2-3; 10 bases fit TRBD2. After removal of 7 bases from V and 2 bases from J, the junction contained 6 bases not matched to a gene. CDR3 length: 15 amino acids. In germline, CDR1 is LNHDA, CDR2 SQIVND (reference sequence). The CDR3 DNA reads as TGTGCCAGTACCCTACTAGCGGGGCACACAGATACGCAGTATTTT. Its translation: CASTLLAGHTDTQYF.

This rearrangement joins TRBV9 to TRBJ1-2, with D uncertain. CDR1 and CDR2 (germline): SGDLS, YYNGEE. The CDR3 runs 14 residues. Deletions cut 0 bases from V and 5 bases from J, with 11 bases between. For the CDR3, the DNA is TGTGCCAGCAGCGTAGGGCAGCAACTATATGGCTACACCTTC. Amino acid sequence: CASSVGQQLYGYTF. Together with reference TRBV9 and TRBJ1-2, the CDR3 gives the full variable domain: DSGVTQTPKHLITATGQRVTLRCSPRSGDLSVYWYQQSLDQGLQFLIQYYNGEERAKGNILERFSAQQFPDLHSELNLSSLELGDSALYFCASSVGQQLYGYTFGSGTRLTVV.

This clone has just one count. The V and J genes are TRBV6-1 and TRBJ2-2, with D uncertain. The CDR3 is 14 residues long. V was trimmed by 1 base and J by 7 bases, leaving 10 bases between them. CDR1 is MNHNS, CDR2 SASEGT, per germline. The chain's CDR3 is CASSEDPNHGELFF. The CDR3 region has the DNA TGTGCCAGCAGTGAAGATCCAAATCACGGGGAGCTGTTTTTT.

The chain uses TRBV5-4 and TRBJ2-3; D possibly corresponds to TRBD2 (6 bases). CDR3 length equals 16 residues. V lost 0 bases, J lost 3 bases, and 14 bases lay in between. Germline V gene sequence: CDR1 SGHNT, CDR2 YYREEE (reference sequence). CDR3 sequence reads: CASSLAREAGTDTQYF. The CDR3 DNA follows: TGTGCCAGCAGCTTGGCGAGGGAGGCTGGGACAGATACGCAGTATTTT. Using reference TRBV5-4 and TRBJ2-3 for the parts outside the CDR3, the full variable domain is ETGVTQSPTHLIKTRGQQVTLRCSSQSGHNTVSWYQQALGQGPQFIFQYYREEENGRGNFPPRFSGLQFPNYSSELNVNALELDDSALYLCASSLAREAGTDTQYFGPGTRLTVL.

This clone was recorded only once. The rearrangement uses TRBV27 and TRBJ2-3; 7 nucleotides match TRBD1. Germline CDR1 and CDR2: MNHEY and SMNVEV (reference sequence). V shed 7 bases, J shed 2 bases, and the junction held 6 bases outside the gene matches. The CDR3 runs 14 residues. The CDR3 protein is CASNQGQPTDTQYF. CDR3 nucleotides: TGTGCCAGCAATCAGGGACAGCCCACAGATACGCAGTATTTT.

The genes are TRBV25-1 and TRBJ2-7; D might be TRBD1 (6 bases). CDR1 and CDR2 (germline): MGHDK, SYGVNS. The germline V and J ends were trimmed by 4 bases and 6 bases, with 19 bases remaining between them. This CDR3 has 15 residues. The CDR3 loop reads CASSGTGQGLFEQYF. In nucleotides, the CDR3 is TGTGCCAGCAGTGGGACTGGGCAGGGGCTCTTCGAGCAGTACTTC.

This clone has just one count. The chain employs TRBV15 and TRBJ1-1; TRBD1 agrees at 7 bases. Germline loops: CDR1 LNHNV, CDR2 YYDKDF (reference sequence). Unmatched junction bases numbered 8, after V lost 5 bases and J lost 2 bases. The CDR3 has 15 amino acids. The chain's CDR3 is CATSGGGTANTEAFF. CDR3 sequence (DNA): TGTGCCACCAGCGGAGGGGGGACAGCTAACACTGAAGCTTTCTTT.

This clone was observed a handful of times. The chain carries TRBV6-1 and TRBJ1-5, with D maybe TRBD1 (6 bases). The V end was cut by 2 bases, the J end by 2 bases, with 10 bases between. Germline-derived CDR1 and CDR2 are MNHNS and SASEGT. The CDR3 extends over 15 amino acids. The CDR3 nucleotides read TGTGCCAGCAGTGAATCACAGGGAGGCAATCAGCCCCAGCATTTT. Protein: CASSESQGGNQPQHF.

The V gene is TRBV24-1, the J gene TRBJ2-7; 9 nucleotides match TRBD1. V lost 4 bases to trimming and J lost 5 bases; unmatched junction nucleotides: 17. Germline lookup yields CDR1 KGHDR and CDR2 SFDVKD. This CDR3 region has 18 residues. DNA for the CDR3: TGTGCCACCAGTGACCCGAGGACAGGGGAAGGAGTTAGGAACGAGCAGTACTTC. Residues: CATSDPRTGEGVRNEQYF.

The chain has TRBV5-1 and TRBJ1-2; maybe TRBD1 (5 bases). Germline loops: CDR1 SGHRS, CDR2 YFSETQ. V was shortened by 0 bases and J by 8 bases, with 14 bases between the two germline ends. The CDR3 covers 14 residues. CDR3 bases: TGCGCCAGCAGCTTGGGCGCGACAGATAGGGGCTACACCTTC. This sequence encodes CASSLGATDRGYTF.

The rearrangement joins TRBV3-1 (or the pseudogene TRBV3-2) to TRBJ2-1; possibly TRBD1 for D (5 bases). The germline CDR1 and CDR2 sequences are LGHDT and YNNKEL (reference sequence). Trimming stripped 4 bases from V and 10 bases from J, with 14 bases between. The CDR3 sequence is 13 residues long. This CDR3 reads CASSRARGAEQFF. In DNA form, the CDR3 reads TGTGCCAGCAGCCGCGCGCGTGGGGCAGAGCAGTTCTTC.

V usage is TRBV7-9 and J usage is TRBJ2-1, with a tentative D call TRBD2 (6 bases). Germline V CDR1 and CDR2: SEHNR, FQNEAQ (reference sequence). Trimming pared 5 bases from V and 5 bases from J, leaving 16 bases between. The CDR3 is 15 residues long. CDR3 coding DNA: TGTGCCAGCAGCCCCGGGACTGGGGTCAACAATGAGCAGTTCTTC. Translated, it gives CASSPGTGVNNEQFF.

This sequence joins TRBV27 and TRBJ1-1, with a tentative D call TRBD1 (5 bases). Germline V lookup: CDR1 MNHEY, CDR2 SMNVEV (reference sequence). This CDR3 is 14 amino acids long. Trimming stripped 3 bases from V and 6 bases from J, with 14 bases between. This CDR3 is CASSFAQGFPEAFF. The CDR3, as DNA: TGTGCCAGCAGTTTTGCCCAGGGCTTTCCTGAAGCTTTCTTT.

The rearrangement uses TRBV5-1 and TRBJ1-3; D is undetermined. V dropped 5 bases and J dropped 0 bases, with 15 bases sitting between them. CDR1 SGHRS and CDR2 YFSETQ come from the germline V gene. The CDR3 sequence is 16 residues long. The CDR3 bases are TGCGCCAGCAGTACGCTACCACGGGGCTCTGGAAACACCATATATTTT. Translation gives CASSTLPRGSGNTIYF.

This clone has just a few counts. This chain links TRBV6-5 with TRBJ2-2, with 8 positions matching TRBD2. Trimming cost V 6 bases and J 6 bases; bases outside gene matches: 9. Germline lookup yields CDR1 MNHEY and CDR2 SVGAGI. The CDR3 contains 15 residues. CDR3 loop: CASRTGRGRAGELFF. The CDR3 coding sequence is TGTGCCAGCAGAACCGGGAGGGGGAGGGCCGGGGAGCTGTTTTTT.

The CDR3 DNA is TGTGCCACCAGCGGAACCGGGACTAGCGGGGGGATTGCCTACAATGAGCAGTTCTTC. Its translation: CATSGTGTSGGIAYNEQFF. The chain links TRBV24-1 to TRBJ2-1; the match to TRBD2 covers 15 bases. Trimming removed 7 bases from V and 2 bases from J; junction bases left unmatched: 11. Per germline, CDR1 KGHDR and CDR2 SFDVKD. This CDR3 spans 19 amino acids.

This chain uses TRBV15 with TRBJ2-7, with 8 bases lining up with TRBD1. The CDR3 totals 15 residues. The ends lost 3 bases at V and 2 bases at J; junction bases unmatched: 6. Germline CDR1 and CDR2: LNHNV and YYDKDF (reference sequence). In DNA form, the CDR3 reads TGTGCCACCAGCAGTTGGACAGGGCAGACCTACGAGCAGTACTTC. Amino acid sequence: CATSSWTGQTYEQYF.

The genes are TRBV24-1 and TRBJ2-2, with D perhaps matching TRBD2 (6 bases). Trimming took off 3 bases at V and 6 bases at J, with 10 bases between the two ends. Germline loops: CDR1 KGHDR, CDR2 SFDVKD. This CDR3 region has 14 residues. CDR3 DNA sequence: TGTGCCACCAGTGATCGACTAGTTTCCGGGGAGCTGTTTTTT. Amino acids: CATSDRLVSGELFF.

The rearrangement uses TRBV5-1 and TRBJ2-7, with D possibly being TRBD2 (6 bases). Germline assignment: CDR1 SGHRS and CDR2 YFSETQ. The CDR3 length is 14 residues. V lost 4 bases and J lost 5, with 16 bases in between. The CDR3 region is CASSADGEEHEQYF. DNA for the CDR3: TGCGCCAGCAGCGCCGACGGGGAGGAGCACGAGCAGTACTTC.

The chain uses TRBV5-1 and TRBJ2-1, with 10 bases fitting TRBD2. V trimming: 4 bases; J trimming: 7 bases; junction bases outside the gene matches: 8. The V gene's germline CDR1 is SGHRS and CDR2 YFSETQ. The CDR3 runs to 15 residues. The CDR3 loop reads CASSLSGGARNEQFF. The CDR3 DNA reads TGCGCCAGCAGCCTAAGCGGGGGGGCCAGGAATGAGCAGTTCTTC.

The chain carries TRBV15 and TRBJ2-5; D not certain. Germline assignment: CDR1 LNHNV and CDR2 YYDKDF (reference sequence). V dropped 0 bases and J dropped 5 bases, with 7 bases sitting between them. The CDR3 is 13 amino acids. The CDR3, as DNA: TGTGCCACCAGCAGAGATCTGAGGGAGACCCAGTACTTC. Residues: CATSRDLRETQYF.

This chain uses TRBV29-1 with TRBJ1-1; D unclear. The CDR3 is 13 residues long. V gave up 6 bases and J gave up 2 bases, with 13 bases separating them. Germline CDR1 SQVTM, CDR2 ANQGSEA. This CDR3 reads CSVAQKLNTEAFF. The CDR3 region has the DNA TGCAGCGTAGCACAGAAGTTAAACACTGAAGCTTTCTTT.

The chain links TRBV3-1 (or the pseudogene TRBV3-2) to TRBJ2-1; weak D call: TRBD2 (5 bases). Trimming stripped 1 base from V and 9 bases from J, with 7 bases between. The CDR3 is 12 amino acids. CDR1 is LGHDT and CDR2 is YNNKEL in the germline V gene (reference sequence). CDR3 region: CASSQGRGEQFF. DNA of the CDR3: TGTGCCAGCAGCCAAGGACGGGGTGAGCAGTTCTTC.